This T cell receptor beta chain was recovered during a study of control samples from healthy donors and cancer patients. Repertoires were generated with immunoSEQ multiplex PCR, while TCRdb's copy carries only in-frame clones and drops some. The sample carries a few hundred thousand clones, 75% to 95% recorded once. The CDR3 loop spans 13 amino acids. The germline V gene has CDR1 MNHEY and CDR2 SMNVEV (reference sequence). The V end was cut by 5 bases, the J end by 6 bases, with 11 bases between. The chain is built from TRBV27 and TRBJ1-5; the D gene is possibly TRBD1 (5 bases). Sample: PBMCs. This TCR came from a man in his forties with head and neck cancer. The CDR3 sequence: CASSGPGGQPQHF. The CDR3 nucleotides read TGTGCCAGCAGTGGTCCGGGGGGTCAGCCCCAGCATTTT.